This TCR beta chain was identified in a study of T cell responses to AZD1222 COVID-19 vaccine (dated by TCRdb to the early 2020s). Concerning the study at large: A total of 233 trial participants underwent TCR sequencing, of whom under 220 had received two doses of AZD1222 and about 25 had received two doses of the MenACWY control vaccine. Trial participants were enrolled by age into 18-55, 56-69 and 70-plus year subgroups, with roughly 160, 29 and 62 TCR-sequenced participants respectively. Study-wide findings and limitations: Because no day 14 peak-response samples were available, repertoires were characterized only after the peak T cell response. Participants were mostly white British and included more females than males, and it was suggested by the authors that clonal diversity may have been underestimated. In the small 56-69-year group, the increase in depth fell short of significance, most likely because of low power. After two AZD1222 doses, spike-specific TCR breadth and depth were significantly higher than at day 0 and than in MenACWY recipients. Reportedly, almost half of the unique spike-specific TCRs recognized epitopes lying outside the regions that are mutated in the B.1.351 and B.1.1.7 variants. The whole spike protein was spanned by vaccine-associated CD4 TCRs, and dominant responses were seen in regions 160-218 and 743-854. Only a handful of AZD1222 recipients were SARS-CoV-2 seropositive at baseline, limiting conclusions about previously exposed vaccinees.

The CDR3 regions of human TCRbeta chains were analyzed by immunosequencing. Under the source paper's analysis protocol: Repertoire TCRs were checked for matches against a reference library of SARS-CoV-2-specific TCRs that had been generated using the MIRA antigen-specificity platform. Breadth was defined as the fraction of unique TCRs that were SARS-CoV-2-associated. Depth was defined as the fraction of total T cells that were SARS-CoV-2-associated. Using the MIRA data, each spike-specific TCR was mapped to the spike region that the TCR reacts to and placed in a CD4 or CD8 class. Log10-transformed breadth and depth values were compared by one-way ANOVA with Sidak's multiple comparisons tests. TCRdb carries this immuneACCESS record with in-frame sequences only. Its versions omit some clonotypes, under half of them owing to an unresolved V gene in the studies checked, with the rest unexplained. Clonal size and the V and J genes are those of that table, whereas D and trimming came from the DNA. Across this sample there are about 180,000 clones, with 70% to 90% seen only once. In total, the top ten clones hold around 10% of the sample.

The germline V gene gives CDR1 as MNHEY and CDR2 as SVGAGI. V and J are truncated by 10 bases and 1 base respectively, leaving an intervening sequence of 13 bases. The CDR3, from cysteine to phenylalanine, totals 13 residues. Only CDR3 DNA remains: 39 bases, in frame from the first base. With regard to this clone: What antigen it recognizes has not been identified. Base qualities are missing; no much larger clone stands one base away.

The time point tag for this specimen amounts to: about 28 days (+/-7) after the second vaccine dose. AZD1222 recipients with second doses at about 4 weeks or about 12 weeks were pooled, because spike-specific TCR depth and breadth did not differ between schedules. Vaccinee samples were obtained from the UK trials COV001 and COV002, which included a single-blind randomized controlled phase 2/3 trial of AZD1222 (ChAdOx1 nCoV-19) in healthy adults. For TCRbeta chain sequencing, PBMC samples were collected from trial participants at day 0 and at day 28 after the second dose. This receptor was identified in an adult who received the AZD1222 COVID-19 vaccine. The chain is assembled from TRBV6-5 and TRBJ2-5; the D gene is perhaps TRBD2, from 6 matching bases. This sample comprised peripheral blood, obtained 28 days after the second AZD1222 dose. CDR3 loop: CATGGRLQETQYF. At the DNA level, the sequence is TGTGCCACCGGGGGACGTCTCCAAGAGACCCAGTACTTC.